Below, 27 T cell receptor beta chains from the same sample are listed, as sequenced in a study of T cell responses to AZD1222 COVID-19 vaccine. This table comes from immunoSEQ multiplex PCR, and its TCRdb copy is limited to in-frame clones, with some not included. The sample has roughly 120,000 clones, about nine tenths seen once. The source material was peripheral blood, sampled on day 0 of AZD1222 vaccination. These TCRs come from an adult in good health.

This chain links TRBV28 with TRBJ1-6, with D perhaps TRBD1 (5 bases). V lost 2 bases and J 6 bases, leaving 20 bases between the germline ends. The CDR3 spans 18 residues. Germline assignment: CDR1 MDHEN and CDR2 SYDVKM. The chain's CDR3 is CASSLIYLEGEGNSPLHF. CDR3 in DNA: TGTGCCAGCAGTTTAATTTATTTGGAAGGGGAAGGTAATTCACCCCTCCACTTT.

In its sample, this clone was seen once. CDR3 coding DNA: TGCAGCGTTGAGGCCCCTGGGGCCAACGTCCTGACTTTC. Its protein is CSVEAPGANVLTF. The chain joins TRBV29-1 to TRBJ2-6, with D unresolved. Trimming removed 3 bases from V and 2 bases from J, with 5 bases in between. Germline V gene sequence: CDR1 SQVTM, CDR2 ANQGSEA. The CDR3 length is 13 residues.

V and J are TRBV27 and TRBJ1-2; D is perhaps TRBD1 (5 bases). The ends were cut back, 6 bases at V and 6 bases at J, with 17 bases in the middle. CDR1 and CDR2 from the germline V gene are MNHEY and SMNVEV (reference sequence). The CDR3 spans 14 residues. In DNA form, the CDR3 reads TGTGCCAGCAGCGCCTCAGGGAGGGCTCATGGCTACACCTTC. Its protein product is CASSASGRAHGYTF.

To note about this clone: A single base separates this from a much larger clone, so it may be a read error. The J gene is TRBJ2-5, the V gene TRBV6-2 or TRBV6-3; no definite D call. Germline V gene sequence: CDR1 MNHEY, CDR2 SVGEGT. V was shortened by 6 bases and J by 2 bases, with 4 bases between the two germline ends. The CDR3 loop spans 11 amino acids. The CDR3 is CASSQQETQYF. The DNA for the CDR3 is TGTGCCAGCAGCCAACAAGAGACCCAGTACTTC.

The chain combines TRBV14 with TRBJ2-3; 9 bases are shared with TRBD2. Germline V gene data show CDR1 as SGHDN and CDR2 as FVKESK. Trimming at V came to 2 bases and at J to 0 bases, leaving 9 bases not matched to a gene. The CDR3 is made up of 18 amino acids. The CDR3 sequence: CASSQMEYSGSSTDTQYF. CDR3 in DNA: TGTGCCAGCAGCCAAATGGAGTATAGCGGGAGCAGCACAGATACGCAGTATTTT. The entire variable domain, with the rest obtained from reference TRBV14 and TRBJ2-3, is as follows: EAGVTQFPSHSVIEKGQTVTLRCDPISGHDNLYWYRRVMGKEIKFLLHFVKESKQDESGMPNNRFLAERTGGTYSTLKVQPAELEDSGVYFCASSQMEYSGSSTDTQYFGPGTRLTVL.

The chain employs TRBV28 and TRBJ2-1; 9 nucleotides agree with TRBD1. V trimming: 2 bases; J trimming: 4 bases; junction bases outside the gene matches: 9. Germline assignment: CDR1 MDHEN and CDR2 SYDVKM. This CDR3 contains 17 residues. The CDR3 nucleotides read TGTGCCAGCAGTTTAAGGCGACAGGGGGTCGGGTACAATGAGCAGTTCTTC. Its protein is CASSLRRQGVGYNEQFF.

This clone was seen once. The chain recombines TRBV6-2 or TRBV6-3 with TRBJ2-5, with 7 bases identical to TRBD2. Germline V gives CDR1 MNHEY, CDR2 SVGEGT. J was trimmed by 4 bases and V by 2 bases; bases with no gene match: 10. This CDR3 is 16 amino acids long. CDR3 bases: TGTGCCAGCAGTTACCCGAGCGGGATTGGGAGAGAGACCCAGTACTTC. Translated: CASSYPSGIGRETQYF.

The V gene is TRBV20-1, the J gene TRBJ1-6; a weak D match, TRBD1 (5 bases). Trimming took off 3 bases at V and 3 bases at J, with 9 bases between the two ends. This CDR3 has 14 amino acids. Germline CDR1 and CDR2: DFQATT and SNEGSKA (reference sequence). CDR3 residues: CSASTQGYNSPLHF. DNA for the CDR3: TGCAGTGCTAGTACGCAGGGCTATAATTCACCCCTCCACTTT.

CDR3 region: CASRTSMGFRDPSSNEKLFF. The CDR3 coding sequence is TGTGCCAGCAGAACTTCAATGGGGTTCCGGGACCCCTCTTCTAATGAAAAACTGTTTTTT. V usage is TRBV28 and J usage is TRBJ1-4; the D gene is possibly TRBD1 (5 bases). The CDR3 spans 20 residues. Germline assignment: CDR1 MDHEN and CDR2 SYDVKM. V lost 6 bases, J lost 3 bases, and 29 bases lay in between.

The chain employs TRBV7-9 and TRBJ2-3; D unclear. Per germline, CDR1 SEHNR and CDR2 FQNEAQ (reference sequence). V shed 5 bases and J shed 4 bases, with 10 bases lying between them. The CDR3 is made up of 13 amino acids. The CDR3 reads CASSPGWSDTQYF. The CDR3 nucleotides read TGTGCCAGCAGCCCCGGGTGGTCAGATACGCAGTATTTT.

V usage is TRBV29-1 and J usage is TRBJ2-2; no definite D call. V lost 3 bases, J lost 1 base, and 6 bases lay in between. The CDR3 sequence is 13 residues long. CDR1 and CDR2 from the germline V gene are SQVTM and ANQGSEA. The CDR3 loop is CSVEARNTGELFF. CDR3 DNA sequence: TGCAGCGTTGAGGCACGGAACACCGGGGAGCTGTTTTTT.

The gene calls are TRBV24-1 and TRBJ1-2; D remains ambiguous. The germline V and J ends were trimmed by 3 bases and 6 bases, with 13 bases remaining between them. The CDR3 consists of 14 residues. Germline V gives CDR1 KGHDR, CDR2 SFDVKD. CDR3 in amino acids: CATSDGPGADGYTF. CDR3 nucleotide sequence: TGTGCCACCAGTGATGGGCCTGGTGCGGATGGCTACACCTTC.

The chain couples TRBV9 to TRBJ2-5; TRBD2 is a possible D gene (6 bases). V was trimmed by 3 bases and J by 2 bases, leaving 17 bases between them. Germline lookup yields CDR1 SGDLS and CDR2 YYNGEE. The CDR3 has 16 residues. CDR3 sequence (DNA): TGTGCCAGCAGCGCTCGGGGGTTTGGTCTACAAGAGACCCAGTACTTC. It yields the protein CASSARGFGLQETQYF. The whole variable domain, remainder taken from reference TRBV9 and TRBJ2-5, is DSGVTQTPKHLITATGQRVTLRCSPRSGDLSVYWYQQSLDQGLQFLIQYYNGEERAKGNILERFSAQQFPDLHSELNLSSLELGDSALYFCASSARGFGLQETQYFGPGTRLLVL.

V gene TRBV29-1 combines with J gene TRBJ1-4; D is possibly TRBD1 (5 bases). CDR1 and CDR2 (germline): SQVTM, ANQGSEA. The ends were cut back, 6 bases at V and 2 bases at J, with 13 bases in the middle. The CDR3 is 14 amino acids. The CDR3 region has the DNA TGCAGCGTCAGGACGGGGGGGACTAATGAAAAACTGTTTTTT. Translated: CSVRTGGTNEKLFF.

The CDR3 DNA reads as TGTGCCAGCAGCTTAACCGGGGACACTGAAGCTTTCTTT. Translation: CASSLTGDTEAFF. The rearrangement uses TRBV7-3 and TRBJ1-1; D unresolved. The CDR3 length is 13 residues. Per the germline V gene, CDR1 is SGHTA and CDR2 is FQGTGA. Between the trimmed V and J ends, which lost 0 bases and 3 bases, there was a span of 5 bases.

The chain uses TRBV19 and TRBJ2-2, with TRBD1 matching 7 bases. V was pared by 3 bases and J by 4 bases, with 2 bases of the junction left unmatched. Looked up from germline, CDR1 is LNHDA and CDR2 is SQIVND (reference sequence). This CDR3 spans 14 amino acids. CDR3: CASSMGTATGELFF. CDR3 DNA: TGTGCCAGTAGTATGGGGACAGCCACCGGGGAGCTGTTTTTT. The variable domain in full, completed from reference TRBV19 and TRBJ2-2, reads DGGITQSPKYLFRKEGQNVTLSCEQNLNHDAMYWYRQDPGQGLRLIYYSQIVNDFQKGDIAEGYSVSREKKESFPLTVTSAQKNPTAFYLCASSMGTATGELFFGEGSRLTVL.

The V call is TRBV18, the J call TRBJ1-1; D remains ambiguous. Germline V CDR1 and CDR2: KGHSH, LQKENI. The CDR3 covers 13 residues. Between the trimmed V and J ends, which lost 2 bases and 10 bases, there was a span of 14 bases. CDR3 sequence reads: CASSPDSSRTAFF. For the CDR3, the DNA is TGTGCCAGCTCACCAGACTCCTCTCGCACAGCTTTCTTT.

This chain joins TRBV19 and TRBJ1-5, with 9 bases identical to TRBD1. CDR1 LNHDA and CDR2 SQIVND come from the germline V gene (reference sequence). Trimming at V came to 7 bases and at J to 5 bases, leaving 15 bases not matched to a gene. The CDR3 has 17 amino acids. The CDR3 bases are TGTGCCAGTATTCGGGACAGGGAGTCACAACTTTATCAGCCCCAGCATTTT. Encoded protein: CASIRDRESQLYQPQHF.

The V gene is TRBV12-3 or TRBV12-4, the J gene TRBJ1-2; a weak D match, TRBD1 (6 bases). Deletions cut 6 bases from V and 5 bases from J, with 10 bases between. CDR3 length: 12 amino acids. The CDR3 DNA reads as TGTGCCAGCAGATCCACAGGGTATGGCTACACCTTC. It codes for CASRSTGYGYTF.

The gene calls are TRBV6-2 or TRBV6-3 and TRBJ2-5; D gene ambiguous. Germline V gene sequence: CDR1 MNHEY, CDR2 SVGEGT. Trimming pared 4 bases from V and 2 bases from J, leaving 5 bases between. The CDR3 sequence is 12 residues long. The CDR3 sequence: CASSSRQETQYF. DNA for the CDR3: TGTGCCAGCAGTTCACGGCAAGAGACCCAGTACTTC.

The gene calls are TRBV28 and TRBJ1-4; perhaps TRBD1 as D (5 bases). Germline CDR1 MDHEN, CDR2 SYDVKM. CDR3 size: 13 residues. Trimming removed 1 base at V and 7 bases at J, with 7 bases between. The CDR3 coding sequence is TGTGCCAGCAGTTTATCCAGGGCTGAAAAACTGTTTTTT. Its protein product is CASSLSRAEKLFF.

This chain connects TRBV6-5 to TRBJ1-4; D remains unclear. In germline, CDR1 is MNHEY, CDR2 SVGAGI. The CDR3 totals 15 residues. The CDR3 loop reads CASGPDGATNEKLFF. In DNA form, the CDR3 reads TGTGCTAGCGGACCGGACGGCGCAACTAATGAAAAACTGTTTTTT.

This rearrangement joins TRBV19 to TRBJ1-5; D remains ambiguous. CDR3 length equals 13 residues. The V and J ends lost 5 bases and 6 bases respectively, with 11 bases between them. Germline CDR1 reads LNHDA; CDR2 reads SQIVND (reference sequence). Written as DNA, the CDR3 is TGTGCCAGTAGTGCGGAGGGTCGTCAGCCCCAGCATTTT. Amino acid sequence: CASSAEGRQPQHF.

The chain employs TRBV28 and TRBJ1-2, with a weak D call TRBD1 (6 bases). CDR3 length: 13 amino acids. Trimming stripped 4 bases from V and 4 bases from J, with 10 bases between. Looked up from germline, CDR1 is MDHEN and CDR2 is SYDVKM. The CDR3: CASSSRGTYGYTF. In DNA form, the CDR3 reads TGTGCCAGCAGTTCTAGGGGGACCTATGGCTACACCTTC.

The V and J genes are TRBV18 and TRBJ1-1; D call uncertain. CDR1 is KGHSH and CDR2 is LQKENI in the germline V gene. The CDR3 sequence is 16 residues long. Trimming removed 2 bases from V and 0 bases from J, with 13 bases in between. The CDR3, as DNA: TGTGCCAGCTCACCAGCGGACGGCCTACTGAACACTGAAGCTTTCTTT. Translated, it gives CASSPADGLLNTEAFF.

The rearrangement uses TRBV14 and TRBJ1-4; TRBD1 is a possible D gene (5 bases). The CDR3 is 11 amino acids. Per germline, CDR1 SGHDN and CDR2 FVKESK. V lost 8 bases and J lost 8, with 9 bases in between. The CDR3 loop reads CASSGGEKLFF. CDR3 DNA: TGTGCCAGCTCTGGGGGGGAAAAACTGTTTTTT.

This clone showed up just once. V gene TRBV4-2 combines with J gene TRBJ1-4; D unclear. Germline CDR1 is LGHNA and CDR2 is YNFKEQ. This CDR3 comprises 16 residues. V lost 0 bases, J lost 4 bases, and 12 bases lay in between. CDR3 in amino acids: CASSQDGGGVNEKLFF. CDR3 nucleotides: TGTGCCAGCAGCCAAGACGGAGGCGGGGTTAATGAAAAACTGTTTTTT.